What follows are 27 T cell receptor beta chains derived from one specimen sequenced in a study of blood T cell repertoires in COVID-19. Profiling relied on immunoSEQ multiplex PCR, and the TCRdb table lists in-frame clones only, not all of them. The sample shows tens of thousands of clones, around nine tenths of them seen only once. The sample comprised peripheral blood. These receptors were collected from a woman between 55 and 75 years old with acute or convalescent COVID-19.

The rearrangement joins TRBV11-2 to TRBJ1-3; D may be TRBD1 (6 bases). This CDR3 contains 16 residues. The germline CDR1 and CDR2 sequences are SGHAT and FQNNGV. V was pared by 5 bases and J by 2 bases, with 16 bases between. CDR3 sequence: CASSPRQDRTGNTIYF. The CDR3 DNA reads as TGTGCCAGCAGCCCGCGACAGGATCGAACTGGAAACACCATATATTTT.

The chain uses TRBV24-1 and TRBJ2-6; unclear D gene. This CDR3 is 16 amino acids long. V was cut by 2 bases and J by 0 bases, with 7 bases left in between. The V gene's germline CDR1 is KGHDR and CDR2 SFDVKD. The CDR3 DNA follows: TGTGCCACCAGTGATTCAGAGGTCTCTGGGGCCAACGTCCTGACTTTC. This gives the protein CATSDSEVSGANVLTF.

J is TRBJ2-4 and V is TRBV7-9, with D perhaps matching TRBD2 (6 bases). With 0 bases removed from V and 8 bases from J, the gap between germline ends came to 17 bases. The CDR3 length is 16 residues. Germline assignment: CDR1 SEHNR and CDR2 FQNEAQ (reference sequence). For the CDR3, the DNA is TGTGCCAGCAGCTTAGCTGAGGCGGGATGGGCTCACATTCAGTACTTC. It yields the protein CASSLAEAGWAHIQYF.

The V gene is TRBV7-3, the J gene TRBJ2-3; tentatively, D is TRBD2 (5 bases). Per the germline V gene, CDR1 is SGHTA and CDR2 is FQGTGA. The CDR3 sequence is 14 residues long. V was clipped by 4 bases and J by 5 bases, with 13 bases between them. CDR3 DNA: TGTGCCAGCAGCTCCTCCCAGAGGGAAGATACGCAGTATTTT. This gives the protein CASSSSQREDTQYF.

The chain has TRBV24-1 and TRBJ2-2, with TRBD1 matching 7 bases. Germline lookup yields CDR1 KGHDR and CDR2 SFDVKD. The CDR3 spans 15 residues. Trimming cost V 3 bases and J 4 bases; bases outside gene matches: 4. CDR3 DNA sequence: TGTGCCACCAGTGATCCATCAGGGGGCACCGGGGAGCTGTTTTTT. Amino acid sequence: CATSDPSGGTGELFF.

The chain links TRBV28 to TRBJ2-7; weak D call: TRBD1 (6 bases). V dropped 7 bases and J dropped 12 bases, with 19 bases sitting between them. CDR3 size: 12 residues. The V gene's germline CDR1 is MDHEN and CDR2 SYDVKM. The CDR3 DNA follows: TGTGCCAGCAAACGACAGGACCCTCCCACGTACTTC. This encodes CASKRQDPPTYF.

This clone was seen a single time. The rearrangement links TRBV10-1 to TRBJ2-1; 9 nucleotides agree with TRBD2. CDR3 size: 15 residues. V trimming: 2 bases; J trimming: 5 bases; junction bases outside the gene matches: 4. Per germline, CDR1 WNHNN and CDR2 SYGVQD (reference sequence). The CDR3 bases are TGCGCCAGCAGTGAGGGACTAGCGAATCACAATGAGCAGTTCTTC. Amino acids: CASSEGLANHNEQFF.

The rearrangement joins TRBV30 to TRBJ1-2, with D possibly matching TRBD1 (5 bases). The V gene's germline CDR1 is GTSNPN and CDR2 SVGIG (reference sequence). The CDR3 consists of 12 residues. V lost 8 bases and J 6 bases, leaving 16 bases between the germline ends. The CDR3 bases are TGTGCCAGCCGGGACTTAACGAATGGCTACACCTTC. Protein: CASRDLTNGYTF.

The J gene is TRBJ1-6, the V gene TRBV29-1, with D possibly matching TRBD1 (6 bases). The ends were cut back, 6 bases at V and 5 bases at J, with 11 bases in the middle. Per germline, CDR1 SQVTM and CDR2 ANQGSEA. There are 13 residues in the CDR3. In DNA, the CDR3 is TGCAGCGTACGGACAGACAATAATTCACCCCTCCACTTT. This encodes CSVRTDNNSPLHF.

The chain combines TRBV7-8 with TRBJ2-7; 8 bases are shared with TRBD1. CDR1 and CDR2 (germline): SGHVS, FQNEAQ. The trim removed 7 bases at V and 3 bases at J, leaving 8 bases unmatched. The CDR3 is made up of 14 amino acids. The DNA of the CDR3 is TGTGCCAGCACCCGGGACAGGACTGGCTACGAGCAGTACTTC. This sequence encodes CASTRDRTGYEQYF. Filled out from reference TRBV7-8 and TRBJ2-7, the complete variable domain reads GAGVSQSPRYKVAKRGQDVALRCDPISGHVSLFWYQQALGQGPEFLTYFQNEAQLDKSGLPSDRFFAERPEGSVSTLKIQRTQQEDSAVYLCASTRDRTGYEQYFGPGTRLTVT.

V gene TRBV6-1 combines with J gene TRBJ1-2, with 10 nucleotides matching TRBD1. This CDR3 has 18 amino acids. V lost 2 bases and J lost 4; bases outside the gene matches: 13. Germline V lookup: CDR1 MNHNS, CDR2 SASEGT. Here the CDR3 reads CASSEPRDRGWASYGYTF. In DNA form, the CDR3 reads TGTGCCAGCAGTGAACCCCGGGACAGGGGATGGGCTAGCTATGGCTACACCTTC.

J is TRBJ1-2 and V is TRBV10-3; 9 nucleotides match TRBD1. CDR3 size: 13 residues. The germline V gene has CDR1 ENHRY and CDR2 SYGVKD. V lost 10 bases, J lost 7 bases, and 10 bases stayed unmatched. This CDR3 is CANDRGAGGGYTF. CDR3 bases: TGTGCCAACGACAGGGGGGCTGGTGGTGGCTACACCTTC.

Only one count was recorded for this clone. The J gene is TRBJ2-3, the V gene TRBV12-3 or TRBV12-4; perhaps TRBD2 as D (6 bases). The V end lost 8 bases, the J end lost 3 bases, and 9 bases lay between the germline ends. This CDR3 comprises 12 residues. The CDR3 DNA is TGTGCCAGCGGCCGGGAGACAGATACGCAGTATTTT. Protein sequence: CASGRETDTQYF.

This sequence joins TRBV25-1 and TRBJ2-7; D is perhaps TRBD2 (5 bases). Trimming took off 5 bases at V and 4 bases at J, with 12 bases between the two ends. The CDR3 covers 13 residues. In germline, CDR1 is MGHDK, CDR2 SYGVNS. The CDR3 sequence is CASSPSPGYEQYF. As DNA, the CDR3 is TGTGCCAGCAGTCCTAGCCCGGGGTACGAGCAGTACTTC.

This chain uses TRBV6-5 with TRBJ2-3; 12 nucleotides agree with TRBD1. The CDR3 length is 15 residues. CDR1 is MNHEY and CDR2 is SVGAGI in the germline V gene. The junction had 7 bases not matched to a gene; V was cut back by 5 bases and J by 7 bases. CDR3 nucleotide sequence: TGTGCCAGCAGTCCGGGACAGGGGGCGATGAATACGCAGTATTTT. Translating it yields CASSPGQGAMNTQYF.

The V call is TRBV6-5, the J call TRBJ1-1, with D perhaps TRBD1 (5 bases). Trimming removed 8 bases at V and 0 bases at J, with 13 bases between. CDR1 and CDR2 (germline): MNHEY, SVGAGI. The CDR3 consists of 14 residues. In DNA form, the CDR3 reads TGTGCCAGCTCCCTGGGGCCTATGAACACTGAAGCTTTCTTT. Amino acids: CASSLGPMNTEAFF.

This chain links TRBV5-1 with TRBJ1-2, with a weak D call TRBD1 (5 bases). The CDR3 is 14 amino acids. Germline CDR1 and CDR2: SGHRS and YFSETQ. Trimming removed 1 base at V and 8 bases at J, with 15 bases between. The CDR3 protein is CASSLLGGNDGYTF. The CDR3 bases are TGCGCCAGCAGCTTGTTGGGGGGTAATGACGGCTACACCTTC.

This chain links TRBV6-6 with TRBJ2-3; D may be TRBD2 (6 bases). Trimming took off 2 bases at V and 1 base at J, with 10 bases between the two ends. The CDR3 totals 15 residues. Per germline, CDR1 MNHNY and CDR2 SVGAGI (reference sequence). CDR3 coding DNA: TGTGCCAGCAGTTACCTGGGACTCCGCACAGATACGCAGTATTTT. It yields the protein CASSYLGLRTDTQYF.

Only a few counts were recorded for this clone. The genes are TRBV7-2 and TRBJ2-1, with 7 positions matching TRBD2. CDR1 and CDR2 from the germline V gene are SGHTA and FQGNSA. This CDR3 is 14 amino acids long. V shed 1 base and J 6 bases; nucleotides not matched to a gene: 3. The CDR3 nucleotides read TGTGCCAGCAGCTTAGGGGACTACACCAATGAGCAGTTCTTC. Translation: CASSLGDYTNEQFF.

This chain links TRBV5-1 with TRBJ2-7; 9 nucleotides align to TRBD2. V lost 4 bases to trimming and J lost 3 bases; unmatched junction nucleotides: 8. The germline CDR1 and CDR2 sequences are SGHRS and YFSETQ. The CDR3 has 15 amino acids. The DNA of the CDR3 is TGCGCCAGCAGCACATCTGGGACTAGCCGCTACGAGCAGTACTTC. Residues: CASSTSGTSRYEQYF.

The gene calls are TRBV9 and TRBJ2-2, with a tentative D call TRBD2 (5 bases). V was clipped by 6 bases and J by 6 bases, with 15 bases between them. This CDR3 is built from 14 residues. Germline CDR1 SGDLS, CDR2 YYNGEE. The CDR3 loop reads CASNPGGNAGELFF. In DNA form, the CDR3 reads TGTGCCAGCAACCCTGGAGGAAACGCCGGGGAGCTGTTTTTT.

In this sample, this clone turned up many times. The gene calls are TRBV19 and TRBJ1-5, with 9 bases matching TRBD1. Germline V gene lookup returns CDR1 LNHDA and CDR2 SQIVND (reference sequence). This CDR3 is 14 amino acids long. With V trimmed by 10 bases and J by 6 bases, 10 bases remained unmatched. The CDR3 protein is CATQQGAGSQPQHF. The CDR3 bases are TGTGCCACACAACAGGGGGCTGGCAGTCAGCCCCAGCATTTT.

V and J are TRBV7-9 and TRBJ2-2, with a possible D match to TRBD2 (6 bases). Germline lookup yields CDR1 SEHNR and CDR2 FQNEAQ (reference sequence). The CDR3 contains 15 residues. The ends were cut back, 5 bases at V and 3 bases at J, with 13 bases in the middle. The CDR3 spells CASSTSSMYTGELFF. In DNA form, the CDR3 reads TGTGCCAGCAGCACTAGCTCGATGTACACCGGGGAGCTGTTTTTT.

The chain uses TRBV10-3 and TRBJ2-2, with 8 bases identical to TRBD1. The CDR3 loop spans 13 amino acids. V shed 10 bases and J 1 base; nucleotides not matched to a gene: 2. Germline CDR1 ENHRY, CDR2 SYGVKD. CDR3 protein: CATGQGNTGELFF. The CDR3 DNA sequence: TGTGCCACTGGACAGGGGAACACCGGGGAGCTGTTTTTT.

J is TRBJ1-2 and V is TRBV7-9, with TRBD1 matching 9 bases. The J segment lost 8 bases and the V segment lost 5 bases, leaving 9 bases of the junction unmatched. Germline lookup yields CDR1 SEHNR and CDR2 FQNEAQ (reference sequence). CDR3 length: 14 residues. DNA for the CDR3: TGTGCCAGCAGCGAAGACCGGACAGGGGAAGGCTACACCTTC. Protein sequence: CASSEDRTGEGYTF.

The genes are TRBV9 and TRBJ2-1; 8 bases map to TRBD2. CDR3 size: 14 residues. J was trimmed by 3 bases and V by 7 bases; bases with no gene match: 6. From germline, CDR1 is SGDLS and CDR2 YYNGEE. CDR3 residues: CASAPGLVYNEQFF. The DNA for the CDR3 is TGTGCCAGCGCTCCGGGACTAGTCTACAATGAGCAGTTCTTC.

The gene calls are TRBV27 and TRBJ2-7; 8 bases line up with TRBD1. This CDR3 has 15 amino acids. V lost 3 bases to trimming and J lost 4 bases; unmatched junction nucleotides: 8. Germline CDR1 MNHEY, CDR2 SMNVEV (reference sequence). DNA for the CDR3: TGTGCCAGCAGTTTCCCCGGGACAGGCGTTTACGAGCAGTACTTC. This translates into CASSFPGTGVYEQYF.